The clone carrying this T cell receptor (beta chain) was seen a single time. Produced via immunoSEQ multiplex PCR; TCRdb's table is partial and in-frame only. The sample has some 100,000 clones, around nine tenths seen once. These data belong to a study of blood T cell repertoires in COVID-19. Study-wide background: Sample material is recorded as cDNA or gDNA derived from T cells, B-cell-depleted T cells, or PBMCs.

Trimming at V came to 6 bases and at J to 0 bases, leaving 8 bases not matched to a gene. Germline values: CDR1 MNHEY, CDR2 SMNVEV (reference sequence). The CDR3 has 16 residues. The Seattle patients joined while their infection was active and were tracked longitudinally afterward. The sequenced sample consisted of peripheral blood. V is TRBV27 and J is TRBJ2-3, with 8 positions matching TRBD2. The TCR comes from a man aged 45-65 years with COVID-19, enrolled during active disease. The CDR3 sequence is CASSGTRQFSTDTQYF. The CDR3 DNA reads TGTGCCAGCAGCGGGACTAGACAATTTAGCACAGATACGCAGTATTTT.